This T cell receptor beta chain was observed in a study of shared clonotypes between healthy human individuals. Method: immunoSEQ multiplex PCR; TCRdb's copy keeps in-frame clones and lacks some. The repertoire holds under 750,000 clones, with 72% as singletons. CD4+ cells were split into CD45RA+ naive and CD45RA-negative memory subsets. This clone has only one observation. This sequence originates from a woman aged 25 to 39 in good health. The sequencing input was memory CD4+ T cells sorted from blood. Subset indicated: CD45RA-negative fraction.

The CDR3: CTSSFRTSGSTGELFF. Written as DNA, the CDR3 is TGCACCAGCAGCTTCCGGACTAGCGGTAGCACCGGGGAGCTGTTTTTT. This rearrangement joins TRBV1 to TRBJ2-2; the DNA was not compared with TRBD2, the D call given in the table. TRBV1 is recorded as a pseudogene. This CDR3 has 16 amino acids.